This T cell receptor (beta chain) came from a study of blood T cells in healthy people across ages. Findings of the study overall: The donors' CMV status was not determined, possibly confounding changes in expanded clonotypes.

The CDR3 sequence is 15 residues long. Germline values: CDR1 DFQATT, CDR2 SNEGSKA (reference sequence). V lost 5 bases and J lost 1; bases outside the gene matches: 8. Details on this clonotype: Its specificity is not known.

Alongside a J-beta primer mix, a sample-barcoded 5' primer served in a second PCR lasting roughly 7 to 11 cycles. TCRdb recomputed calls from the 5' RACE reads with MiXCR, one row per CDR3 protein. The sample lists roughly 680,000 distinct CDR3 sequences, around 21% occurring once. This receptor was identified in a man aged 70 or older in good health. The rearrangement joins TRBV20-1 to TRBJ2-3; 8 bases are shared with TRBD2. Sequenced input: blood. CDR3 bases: TGCAGTGCTCCTTGGAACGGGGGGGGCACAGATACGCAGTATTTT. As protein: CSAPWNGGGTDTQYF.